This entry features one TCR beta chain sequence. Its recognized antigen is unknown. No quality values exist for individual bases; no much larger clone is one base distant. These data come from a study of control samples from healthy donors and cancer patients (TCRdb year 2020). Library creation used the immunoSEQ multiplex PCR assay. Imported from immuneACCESS, the table was reduced by TCRdb to in-frame sequences with V and J called. These copies leave out some clones; in studies compared against another copy, an unresolved V gene accounts for under half, and the cause of the remainder is not known. In all, the sample holds approximately 140,000 clones, and 94% of those were seen once. Together, the top ten hold roughly 14% of the sample. V and J are truncated by 0 bases and 0 bases respectively, leaving an intervening sequence of 8 bases. From a lookup of the germline V gene (reference sequence), CDR1 and CDR2 are LGHDT and YNNKEL. From cysteine to phenylalanine, the CDR3 is 15 amino acids long. The entry retains the CDR3 DNA only, 45 bases that are in frame from base 1.

The clonotype originates from a man aged 35 to 55 in good health. Specimen: blood. The sequence is built from TRBV3-1 (or the pseudogene TRBV3-2) and TRBJ1-1; D gene: possibly TRBD1, on 5 matching bases. CDR3 region: CASSQDPGVNTEAFF. At the DNA level, the sequence is TGTGCCAGCAGCCAAGACCCGGGGGTGAACACTGAAGCTTTCTTT.